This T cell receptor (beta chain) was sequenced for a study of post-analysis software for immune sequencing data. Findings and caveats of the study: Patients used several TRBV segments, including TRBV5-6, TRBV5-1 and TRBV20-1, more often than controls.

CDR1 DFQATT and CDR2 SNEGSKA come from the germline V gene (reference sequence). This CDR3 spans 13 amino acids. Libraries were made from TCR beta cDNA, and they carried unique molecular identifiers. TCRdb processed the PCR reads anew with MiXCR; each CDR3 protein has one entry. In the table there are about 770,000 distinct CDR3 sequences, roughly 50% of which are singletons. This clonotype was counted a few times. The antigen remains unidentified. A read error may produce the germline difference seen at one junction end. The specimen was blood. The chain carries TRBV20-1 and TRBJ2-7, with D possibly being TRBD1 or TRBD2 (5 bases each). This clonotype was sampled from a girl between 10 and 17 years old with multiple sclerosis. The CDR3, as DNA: TGCAGTGCCAGGGACGGACTTTCCTTCGAGCAGTACTTC. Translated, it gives CSARDGLSFEQYF.